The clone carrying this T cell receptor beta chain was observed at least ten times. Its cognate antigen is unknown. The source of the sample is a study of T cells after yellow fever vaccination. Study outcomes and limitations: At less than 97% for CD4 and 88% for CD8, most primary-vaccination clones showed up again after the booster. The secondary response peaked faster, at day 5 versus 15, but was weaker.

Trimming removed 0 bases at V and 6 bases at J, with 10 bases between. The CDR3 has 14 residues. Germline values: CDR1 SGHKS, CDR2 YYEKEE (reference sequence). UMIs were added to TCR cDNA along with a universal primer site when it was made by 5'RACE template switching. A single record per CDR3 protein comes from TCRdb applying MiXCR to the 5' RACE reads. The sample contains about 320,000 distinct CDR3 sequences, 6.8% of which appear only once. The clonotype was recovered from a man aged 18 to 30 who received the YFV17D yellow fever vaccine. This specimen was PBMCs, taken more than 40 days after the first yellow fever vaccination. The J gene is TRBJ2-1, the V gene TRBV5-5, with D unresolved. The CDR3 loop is CASSLERVRNEQFF. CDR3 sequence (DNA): TGTGCCAGCAGCTTGGAAAGGGTCCGCAATGAGCAGTTCTTC.